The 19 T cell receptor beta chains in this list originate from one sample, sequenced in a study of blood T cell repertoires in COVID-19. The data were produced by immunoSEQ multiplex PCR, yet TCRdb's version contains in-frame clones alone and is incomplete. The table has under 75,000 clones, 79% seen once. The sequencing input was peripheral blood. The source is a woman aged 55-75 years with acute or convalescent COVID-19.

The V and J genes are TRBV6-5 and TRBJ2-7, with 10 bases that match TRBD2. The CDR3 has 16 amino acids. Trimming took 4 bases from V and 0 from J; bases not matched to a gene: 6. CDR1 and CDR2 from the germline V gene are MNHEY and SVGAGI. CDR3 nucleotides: TGTGCCAGCAGTTGGTCTAGCGGGGGCAGCTCCTACGAGCAGTACTTC. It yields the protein CASSWSSGGSSYEQYF.

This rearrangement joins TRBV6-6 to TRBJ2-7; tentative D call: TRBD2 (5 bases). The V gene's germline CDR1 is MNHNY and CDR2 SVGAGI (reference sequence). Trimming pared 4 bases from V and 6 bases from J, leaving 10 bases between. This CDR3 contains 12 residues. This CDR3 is CASSLGGGEQYF. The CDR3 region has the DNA TGTGCCAGCAGTTTAGGAGGTGGCGAGCAGTACTTC.

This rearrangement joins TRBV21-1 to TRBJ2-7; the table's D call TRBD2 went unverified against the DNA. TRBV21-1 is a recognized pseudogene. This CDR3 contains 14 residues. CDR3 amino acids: CASSLPLALYEQYF. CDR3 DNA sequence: TGTGCCAGCTCTCTTCCCCTAGCACTCTACGAGCAGTACTTC.

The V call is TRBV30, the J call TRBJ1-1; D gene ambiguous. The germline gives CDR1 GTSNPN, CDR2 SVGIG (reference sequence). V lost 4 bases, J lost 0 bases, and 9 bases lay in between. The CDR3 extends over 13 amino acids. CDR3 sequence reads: CAWNRQMNTEAFF. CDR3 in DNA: TGTGCCTGGAATCGTCAGATGAACACTGAAGCTTTCTTT.

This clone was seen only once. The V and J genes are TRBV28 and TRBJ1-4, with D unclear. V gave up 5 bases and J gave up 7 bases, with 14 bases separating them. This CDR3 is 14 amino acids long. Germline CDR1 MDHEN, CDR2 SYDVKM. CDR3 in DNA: TGTGCCAGCAGTCCCCCCGGGGTCGGTGAAAAACTGTTTTTT. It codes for CASSPPGVGEKLFF.

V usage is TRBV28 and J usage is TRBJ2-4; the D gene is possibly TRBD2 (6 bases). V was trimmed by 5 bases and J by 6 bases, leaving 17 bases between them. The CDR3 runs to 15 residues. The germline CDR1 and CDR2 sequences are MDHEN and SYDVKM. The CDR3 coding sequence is TGTGCCAGCAGTGGCCCCGGGGGTGGTGGAAACATTCAGTACTTC. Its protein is CASSGPGGGGNIQYF.

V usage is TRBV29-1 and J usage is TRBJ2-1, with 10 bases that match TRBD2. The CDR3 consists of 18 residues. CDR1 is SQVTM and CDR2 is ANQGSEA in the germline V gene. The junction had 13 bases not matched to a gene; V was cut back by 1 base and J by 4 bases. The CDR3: CSVEVSSGGLDGYNEQFF. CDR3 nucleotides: TGCAGCGTTGAAGTATCTAGCGGGGGACTCGACGGATACAATGAGCAGTTCTTC.

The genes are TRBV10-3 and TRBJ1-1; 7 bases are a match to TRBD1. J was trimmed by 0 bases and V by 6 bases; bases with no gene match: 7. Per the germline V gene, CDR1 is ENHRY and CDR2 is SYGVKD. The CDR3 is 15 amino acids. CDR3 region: CAIRDPGQMNTEAFF. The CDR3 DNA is TGTGCCATCAGGGATCCGGGACAGATGAACACTGAAGCTTTCTTT.

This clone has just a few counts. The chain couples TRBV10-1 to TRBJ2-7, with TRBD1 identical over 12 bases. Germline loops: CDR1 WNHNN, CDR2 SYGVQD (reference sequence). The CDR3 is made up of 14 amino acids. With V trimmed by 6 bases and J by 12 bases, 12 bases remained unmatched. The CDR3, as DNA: TGCGCCAGCAGAGCTCCCGGGACAGGGGGCGATCGGTACTTC. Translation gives CASRAPGTGGDRYF.

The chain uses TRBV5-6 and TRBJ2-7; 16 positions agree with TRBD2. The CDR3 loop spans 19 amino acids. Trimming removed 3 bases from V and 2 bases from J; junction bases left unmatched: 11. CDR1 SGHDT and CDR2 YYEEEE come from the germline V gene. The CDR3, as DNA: TGTGCCAGCAGCTCGGGGGGGACTAGCGGGGGGGATTGGACCTACGAGCAGTACTTC. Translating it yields CASSSGGTSGGDWTYEQYF.

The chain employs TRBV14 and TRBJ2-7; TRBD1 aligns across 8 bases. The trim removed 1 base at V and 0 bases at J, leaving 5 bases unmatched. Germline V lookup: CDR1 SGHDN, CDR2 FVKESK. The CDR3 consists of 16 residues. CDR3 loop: CASSQALTGGSYEQYF. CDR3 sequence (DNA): TGTGCCAGCAGCCAAGCCCTAACAGGGGGCTCCTACGAGCAGTACTTC.

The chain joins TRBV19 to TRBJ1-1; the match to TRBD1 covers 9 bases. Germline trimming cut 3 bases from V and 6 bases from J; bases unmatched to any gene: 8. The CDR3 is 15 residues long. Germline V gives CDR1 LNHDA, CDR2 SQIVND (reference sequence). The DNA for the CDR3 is TGTGCCAGTAGTATTCAACGGGACAGGGCACCTGAAGCTTTCTTT. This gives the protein CASSIQRDRAPEAFF.

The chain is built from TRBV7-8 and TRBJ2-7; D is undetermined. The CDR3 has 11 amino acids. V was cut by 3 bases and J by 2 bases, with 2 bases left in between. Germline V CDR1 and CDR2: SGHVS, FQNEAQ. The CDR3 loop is CASSFTYEQYF. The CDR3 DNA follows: TGTGCCAGCAGCTTTACCTACGAGCAGTACTTC.

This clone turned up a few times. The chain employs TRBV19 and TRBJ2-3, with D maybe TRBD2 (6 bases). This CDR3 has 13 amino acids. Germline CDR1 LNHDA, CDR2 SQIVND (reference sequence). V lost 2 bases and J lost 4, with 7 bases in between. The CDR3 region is CASSIPGADTQYF. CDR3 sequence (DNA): TGTGCCAGTAGTATACCGGGAGCAGATACGCAGTATTTT.

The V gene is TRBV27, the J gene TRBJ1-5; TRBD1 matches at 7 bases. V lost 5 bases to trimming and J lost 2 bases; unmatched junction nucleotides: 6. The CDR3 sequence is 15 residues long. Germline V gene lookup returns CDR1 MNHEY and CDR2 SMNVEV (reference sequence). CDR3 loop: CASSLTGYGNQPQHF. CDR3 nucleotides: TGTGCCAGCAGTCTGACAGGGTACGGCAATCAGCCCCAGCATTTT.

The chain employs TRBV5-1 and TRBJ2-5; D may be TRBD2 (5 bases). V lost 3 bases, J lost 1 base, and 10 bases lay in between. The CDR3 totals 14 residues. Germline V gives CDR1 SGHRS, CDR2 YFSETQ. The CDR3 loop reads CASSWGSGQETQYF. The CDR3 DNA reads TGCGCCAGCAGCTGGGGAAGCGGCCAAGAGACCCAGTACTTC.

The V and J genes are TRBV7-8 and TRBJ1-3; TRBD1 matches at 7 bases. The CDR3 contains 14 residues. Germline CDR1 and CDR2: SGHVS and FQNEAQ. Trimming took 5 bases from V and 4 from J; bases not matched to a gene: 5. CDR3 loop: CASSVRGLGNTIYF. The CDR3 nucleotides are TGTGCCAGCAGCGTAAGGGGGCTCGGAAACACCATATATTTT.

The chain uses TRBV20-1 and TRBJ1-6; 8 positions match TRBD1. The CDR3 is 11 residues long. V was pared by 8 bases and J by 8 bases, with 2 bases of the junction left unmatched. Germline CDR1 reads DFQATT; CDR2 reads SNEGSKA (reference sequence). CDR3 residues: CSTGGDSPLHF. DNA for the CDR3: TGCAGTACAGGGGGGGATTCACCCCTCCACTTT.

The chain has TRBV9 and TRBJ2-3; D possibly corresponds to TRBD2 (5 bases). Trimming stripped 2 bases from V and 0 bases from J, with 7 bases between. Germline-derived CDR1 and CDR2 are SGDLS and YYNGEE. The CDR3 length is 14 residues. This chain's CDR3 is CASSVAGSTDTQYF. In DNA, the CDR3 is TGTGCCAGCAGCGTGGCGGGTAGCACAGATACGCAGTATTTT. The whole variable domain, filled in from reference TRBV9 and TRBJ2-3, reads DSGVTQTPKHLITATGQRVTLRCSPRSGDLSVYWYQQSLDQGLQFLIQYYNGEERAKGNILERFSAQQFPDLHSELNLSSLELGDSALYFCASSVAGSTDTQYFGPGTRLTVL.